This T cell receptor (beta chain) was captured by sequencing in a study of technical replicates of blood from a few donors. The method was immunoSEQ multiplex PCR; TCRdb's version includes in-frame clones alone and lacks a portion of them. The repertoire includes 70,000 or so clones, approximately 90% of them detected once, and around 0.42% sits in the top ten. The V gene lost 0 bases and the J gene lost 0 bases, with 9 bases spanning the gap. The CDR3 extends over 15 amino acids. Germline CDR1 is SGHRS and CDR2 is YFSETQ. This TCR was sampled from a human donor in good health. The sequenced sample consisted of T cells isolated from PBMCs. The chain combines TRBV5-1 with TRBJ1-1, with TRBD1 as a possible D gene (5 bases). The CDR3: CASSLGQRMNTEAFF. CDR3 sequence (DNA): TGCGCCAGCAGCTTGGGACAGCGCATGAACACTGAAGCTTTCTTT.